The 9 T cell receptor beta chains in this list originate from one sample, sequenced in a study of identical twins. TCRdb reprocessed the 5' RACE reads via MiXCR and lists one record per CDR3 protein. The sample holds about 240,000 distinct CDR3 sequences, 6% to 8.5% seen once. In addition, the sample was reused for a study of yellow fever vaccine responses in identical twins.

What was sequenced was CD8+ T cells sorted from blood. Receptors were obtained from a young woman in good health.

V gene TRBV29-1 combines with J gene TRBJ2-1; D is unclear. The V gene's germline CDR1 is SQVTM and CDR2 ANQGSEA. Trimming removed 4 bases from V and 2 bases from J, with 3 bases in between. The CDR3 spans 11 residues. The CDR3: CSVVPYNEQFF. CDR3 coding DNA: TGCAGCGTTGTGCCCTACAATGAGCAGTTCTTC.

This clonotype was recorded at least ten times. The J gene is TRBJ2-5, the V gene TRBV20-1; D remains unclear. The CDR3 has 13 amino acids. The ends were cut back, 4 bases at V and 0 bases at J, with 9 bases in the middle. In germline, CDR1 is DFQATT, CDR2 SNEGSKA (reference sequence). CDR3 DNA sequence: TGCAGTGCTACACGGGCCTACCAAGAGACCCAGTACTTC. Amino acid sequence: CSATRAYQETQYF.

For the CDR3, the DNA is TGTGCCAGCAGTTTCGTTGGGGGCGTCTATGGCTACACCTTC. It specifies CASSFVGGVYGYTF. The chain joins TRBV28 to TRBJ1-2; possible D gene TRBD1, 6 bases. The germline gives CDR1 MDHEN, CDR2 SYDVKM. The germline V and J ends were trimmed by 3 bases and 4 bases, with 12 bases remaining between them. The CDR3 runs 14 residues.

This clonotype came up many times. This rearrangement joins TRBV20-1 to TRBJ2-1; possibly TRBD2 for D (5 bases). Germline V lookup: CDR1 DFQATT, CDR2 SNEGSKA (reference sequence). Trimming shortened V by 3 bases and J by 4 bases, and 16 bases separated the two germline ends. The CDR3 totals 15 residues. CDR3 amino acids: CSASGVVANYNEQFF. The CDR3 DNA reads TGCAGTGCTAGTGGGGTCGTAGCGAATTACAATGAGCAGTTCTTC.

This clonotype was seen more than once but under ten times. V and J are TRBV3-1 and TRBJ2-5; the D call may be TRBD1 or TRBD2 (5 bases each). The germline V gene has CDR1 LGHDT and CDR2 YNNKEL (reference sequence). The CDR3 spans 14 residues. The ends were cut back, 0 bases at V and 7 bases at J, with 12 bases in the middle. CDR3 nucleotide sequence: TGTGCCAGCAGCCAAGAAGGGGACCCGTTGACCCAGTACTTC. This codes for CASSQEGDPLTQYF.

Ten or more counts support this clonotype. The J gene is TRBJ2-2, the V gene TRBV29-1; D remains unclear. The germline V gene encodes CDR1 SQVTM and CDR2 ANQGSEA. Between the trimmed V and J ends, which lost 4 bases and 4 bases, there was a span of 13 bases. The length of the CDR3 is 14 residues. This CDR3 reads CSVGSLVATGELFF. The DNA of the CDR3 is TGCAGCGTTGGTTCGTTGGTTGCCACCGGGGAGCTGTTTTTT.

This chain connects TRBV20-1 to TRBJ2-3; the match to TRBD2 covers 9 bases. The CDR3 extends over 16 amino acids. Germline V lookup: CDR1 DFQATT, CDR2 SNEGSKA (reference sequence). V was pared by 0 bases and J by 1 base, with 5 bases of the junction left unmatched. The CDR3 loop is CSARDWASGGTDTQYF. CDR3 nucleotide sequence: TGCAGTGCTAGAGATTGGGCTAGCGGGGGCACAGATACGCAGTATTTT.

This clonotype was observed a few times. This chain connects TRBV20-1 to TRBJ2-1; 9 bases are a match to TRBD1. With V trimmed by 3 bases and J by 3 bases, 9 bases remained unmatched. Germline CDR1 reads DFQATT; CDR2 reads SNEGSKA (reference sequence). The CDR3 totals 16 residues. The CDR3 DNA is TGCAGTGCTAGCCCTGTACAGGGGGCTATCTACAATGAGCAGTTCTTC. Translated: CSASPVQGAIYNEQFF.

This clonotype was counted ten times or more. The rearrangement uses TRBV15 and TRBJ2-2; possible D gene TRBD1, 6 bases. CDR1 and CDR2 from the germline V gene are LNHNV and YYDKDF (reference sequence). Trimming removed 5 bases from V and 7 bases from J, with 32 bases in between. CDR3 length: 20 residues. CDR3 coding DNA: TGTGCCACCAGCCCACAAGATACAGCTGTGTGGACAGAGATCAGCGGGGAGCTGTTTTTT. Amino acid sequence: CATSPQDTAVWTEISGELFF.